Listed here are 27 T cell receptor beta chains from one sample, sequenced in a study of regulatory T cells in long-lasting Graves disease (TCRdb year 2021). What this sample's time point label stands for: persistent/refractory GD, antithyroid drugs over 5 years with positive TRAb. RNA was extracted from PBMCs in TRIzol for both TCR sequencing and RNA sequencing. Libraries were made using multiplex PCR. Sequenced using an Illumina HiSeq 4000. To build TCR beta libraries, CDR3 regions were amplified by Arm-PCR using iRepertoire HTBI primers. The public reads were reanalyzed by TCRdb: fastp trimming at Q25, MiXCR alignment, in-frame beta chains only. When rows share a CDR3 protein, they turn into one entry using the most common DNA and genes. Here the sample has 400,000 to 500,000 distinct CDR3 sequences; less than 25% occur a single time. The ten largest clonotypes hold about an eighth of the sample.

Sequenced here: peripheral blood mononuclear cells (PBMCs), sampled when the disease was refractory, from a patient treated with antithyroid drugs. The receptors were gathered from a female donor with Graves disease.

The CDR3 loop reads CASSPFSGNEQFF. The DNA of the CDR3 is TGTGCCAGCAGCCCCTTTAGCGGGAATGAGCAGTTCTTC. The V gene is TRBV7-6, the J gene TRBJ2-1; 7 bases are shared with TRBD2. With 5 bases clipped from V and 7 bases from J, the junction kept 5 bases outside the gene matches. Germline CDR1 SGHVS, CDR2 FNYEAQ. The CDR3 length is 13 residues.

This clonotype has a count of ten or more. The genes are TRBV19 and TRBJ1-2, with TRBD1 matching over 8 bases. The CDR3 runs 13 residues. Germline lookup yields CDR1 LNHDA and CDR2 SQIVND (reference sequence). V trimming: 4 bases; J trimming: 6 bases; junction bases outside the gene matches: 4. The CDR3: CASSTTGENGYTF. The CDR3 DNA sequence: TGTGCCAGTAGTACGACAGGGGAAAATGGCTACACCTTC.

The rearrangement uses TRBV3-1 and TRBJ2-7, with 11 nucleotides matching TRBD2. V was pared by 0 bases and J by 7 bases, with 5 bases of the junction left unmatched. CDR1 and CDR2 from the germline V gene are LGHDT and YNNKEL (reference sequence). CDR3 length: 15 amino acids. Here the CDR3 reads CASSQDQLAGDEQYF. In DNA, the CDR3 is TGTGCCAGCAGCCAAGATCAACTAGCGGGAGATGAGCAGTACTTC.

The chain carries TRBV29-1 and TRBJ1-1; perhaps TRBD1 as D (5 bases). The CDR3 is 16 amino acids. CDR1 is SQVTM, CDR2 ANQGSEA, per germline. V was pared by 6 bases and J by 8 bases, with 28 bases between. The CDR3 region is CSVVGWGRPQILEAFF. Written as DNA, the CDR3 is TGCAGCGTGGTGGGTTGGGGACGGCCACAGATTTTGGAAGCTTTCTTT. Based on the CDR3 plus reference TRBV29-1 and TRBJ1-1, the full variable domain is SAVISQKPSRDICQRGTSLTIQCQVDSQVTMMFWYRQQPGQSLTLIATANQGSEATYESGFVIDKFPISRPNLTFSTLTVSNMSPEDSSIYLCSVVGWGRPQILEAFFGQGTRLTVV.

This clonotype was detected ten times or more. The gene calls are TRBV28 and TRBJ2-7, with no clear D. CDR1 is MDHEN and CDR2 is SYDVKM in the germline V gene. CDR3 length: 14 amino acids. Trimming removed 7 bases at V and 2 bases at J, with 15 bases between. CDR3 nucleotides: TGTGCCAGCAAGGTCCACCTATCCGCCTACGAGCAGTACTTC. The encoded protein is CASKVHLSAYEQYF.

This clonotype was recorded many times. The CDR3 nucleotides read TGTGCCACCAGCAGAGATCAGGGAGGGGAAAAACTGTTTTTT. Its protein is CATSRDQGGEKLFF. The chain links TRBV15 to TRBJ1-4; D possibly corresponds to TRBD1 (5 bases). Trimming stripped 0 bases from V and 8 bases from J, with 10 bases between. Germline-derived CDR1 and CDR2 are LNHNV and YYDKDF (reference sequence). The CDR3 runs 14 residues.

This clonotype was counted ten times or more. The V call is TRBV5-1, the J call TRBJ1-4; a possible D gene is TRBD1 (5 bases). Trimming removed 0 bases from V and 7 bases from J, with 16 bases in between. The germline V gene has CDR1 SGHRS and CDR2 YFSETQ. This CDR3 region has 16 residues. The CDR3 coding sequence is TGCGCCAGCAGCTTGGCCTGGGCAGGGAAAGGTGAAAAACTGTTTTTT. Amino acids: CASSLAWAGKGEKLFF.

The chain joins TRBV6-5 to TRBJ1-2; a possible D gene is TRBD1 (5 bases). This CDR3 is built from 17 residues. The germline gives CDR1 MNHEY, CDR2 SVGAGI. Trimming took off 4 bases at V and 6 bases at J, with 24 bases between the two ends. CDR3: CASSFRDRQVRMHGYTF. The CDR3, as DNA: TGTGCCAGCAGTTTCCGGGACCGCCAAGTCCGGATGCATGGCTACACCTTC.

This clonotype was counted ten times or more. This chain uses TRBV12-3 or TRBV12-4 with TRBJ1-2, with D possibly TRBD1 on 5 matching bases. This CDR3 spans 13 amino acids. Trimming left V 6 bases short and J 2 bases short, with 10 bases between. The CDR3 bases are TGTGCCAGCAGCTCGGACACGAACTATGGCTACACCTTC. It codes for CASSSDTNYGYTF.

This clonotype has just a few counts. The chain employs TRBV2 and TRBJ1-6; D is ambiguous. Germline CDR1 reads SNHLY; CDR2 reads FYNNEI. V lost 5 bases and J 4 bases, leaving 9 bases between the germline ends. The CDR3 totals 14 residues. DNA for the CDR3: TGTGCCAGCAGTCCTCACCGGTATAATTCACCCCTCCACTTT. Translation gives CASSPHRYNSPLHF.

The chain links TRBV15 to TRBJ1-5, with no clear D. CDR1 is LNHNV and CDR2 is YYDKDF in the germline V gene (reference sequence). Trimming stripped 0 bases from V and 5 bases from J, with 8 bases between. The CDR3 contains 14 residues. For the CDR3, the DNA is TGTGCCACCAGCAGAGAAGCCCTGTATCAGCCCCAGCATTTT. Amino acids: CATSREALYQPQHF.

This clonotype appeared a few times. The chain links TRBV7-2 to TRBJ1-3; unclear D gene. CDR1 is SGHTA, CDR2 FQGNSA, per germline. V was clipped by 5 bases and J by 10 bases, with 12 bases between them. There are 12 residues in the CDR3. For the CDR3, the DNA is TGTGCCAGCAGCCGGGCGGAAGGAACCATATATTTT. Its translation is CASSRAEGTIYF.

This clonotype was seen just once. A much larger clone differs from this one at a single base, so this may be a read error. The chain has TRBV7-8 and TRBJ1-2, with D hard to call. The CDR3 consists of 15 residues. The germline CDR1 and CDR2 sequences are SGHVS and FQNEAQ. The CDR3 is CASSLLIAARSGCTF. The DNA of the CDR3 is TGTGCCAGCAGCCTCCTCATTGCTGCAAGATCTGGCTGCACCTTC.

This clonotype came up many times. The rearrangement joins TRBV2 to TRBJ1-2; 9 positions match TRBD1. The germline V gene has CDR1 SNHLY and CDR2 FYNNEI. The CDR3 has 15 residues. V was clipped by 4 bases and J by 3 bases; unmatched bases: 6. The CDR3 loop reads CASSVAQGADYGYTF. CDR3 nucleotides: TGTGCCAGCAGTGTGGCACAGGGGGCAGACTATGGCTACACCTTC.

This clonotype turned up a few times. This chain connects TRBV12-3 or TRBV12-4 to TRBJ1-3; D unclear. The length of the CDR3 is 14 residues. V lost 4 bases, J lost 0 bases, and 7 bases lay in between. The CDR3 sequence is CASSYSYSGNTIYF. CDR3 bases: TGTGCCAGCAGTTACAGCTACTCTGGAAACACCATATATTTT.

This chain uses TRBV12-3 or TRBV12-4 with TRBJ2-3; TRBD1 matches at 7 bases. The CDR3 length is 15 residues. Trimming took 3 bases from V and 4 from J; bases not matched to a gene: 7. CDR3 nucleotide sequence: TGTGCCAGCAGTTTTACAGGGGAGAAGGCAGATACGCAGTATTTT. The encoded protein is CASSFTGEKADTQYF.

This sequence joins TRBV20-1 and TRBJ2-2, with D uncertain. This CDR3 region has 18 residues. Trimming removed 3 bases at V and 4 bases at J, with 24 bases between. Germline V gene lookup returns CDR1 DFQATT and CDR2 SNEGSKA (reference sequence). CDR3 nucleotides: TGCAGTGCTAGTAGGCGGACCGCCGTGATAGTCGGCACCGGGGAGCTGTTTTTT. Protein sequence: CSASRRTAVIVGTGELFF.

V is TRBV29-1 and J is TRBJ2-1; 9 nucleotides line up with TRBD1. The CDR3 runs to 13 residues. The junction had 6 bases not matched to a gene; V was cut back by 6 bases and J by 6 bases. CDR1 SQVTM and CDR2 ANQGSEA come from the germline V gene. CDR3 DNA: TGCAGCGTGACAGGGGGTTTCGGCAATGAGCAGTTCTTC. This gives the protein CSVTGGFGNEQFF.

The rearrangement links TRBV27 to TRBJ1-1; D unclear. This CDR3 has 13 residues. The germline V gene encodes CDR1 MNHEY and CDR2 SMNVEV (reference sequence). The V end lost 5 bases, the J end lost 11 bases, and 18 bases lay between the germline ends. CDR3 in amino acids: CASSPLPVLSAFF. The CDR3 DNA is TGTGCCAGCAGTCCCCTGCCTGTGTTGTCGGCTTTCTTT.

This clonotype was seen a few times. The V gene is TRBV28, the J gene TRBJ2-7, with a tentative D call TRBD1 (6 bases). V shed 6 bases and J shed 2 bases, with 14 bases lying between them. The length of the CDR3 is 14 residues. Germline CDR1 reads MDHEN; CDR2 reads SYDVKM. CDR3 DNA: TGTGCCAGCAGATTGACAGGTCTTACCTACGAGCAGTACTTC. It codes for CASRLTGLTYEQYF.

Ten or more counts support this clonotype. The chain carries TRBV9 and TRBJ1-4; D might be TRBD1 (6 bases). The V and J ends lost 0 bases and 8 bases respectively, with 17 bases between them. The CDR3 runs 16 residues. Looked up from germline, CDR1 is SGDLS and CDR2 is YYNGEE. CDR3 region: CASSVASGQSIEKLFF. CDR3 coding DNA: TGTGCCAGCAGCGTAGCCTCTGGACAGAGTATCGAAAAACTGTTTTTT.

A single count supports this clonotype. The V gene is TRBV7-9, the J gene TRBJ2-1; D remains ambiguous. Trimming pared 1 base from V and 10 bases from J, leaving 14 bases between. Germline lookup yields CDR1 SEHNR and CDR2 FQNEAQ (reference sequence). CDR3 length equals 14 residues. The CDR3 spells CASSLVVVSYEQFF. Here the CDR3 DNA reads TGTGCCAGCAGCTTAGTAGTGGTCTCCTACGAGCAGTTCTTC.

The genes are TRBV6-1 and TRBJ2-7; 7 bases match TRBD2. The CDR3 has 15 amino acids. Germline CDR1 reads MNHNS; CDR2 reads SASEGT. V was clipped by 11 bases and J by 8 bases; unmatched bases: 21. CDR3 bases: TGTGCCGCGCATCCGCGGGAGTTACGGTTGGAAAAGCAGTACTTC. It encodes CAAHPRELRLEKQYF.

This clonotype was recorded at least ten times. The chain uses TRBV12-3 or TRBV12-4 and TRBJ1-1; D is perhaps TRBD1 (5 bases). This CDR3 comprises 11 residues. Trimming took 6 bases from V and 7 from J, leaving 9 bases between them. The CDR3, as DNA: TGTGCCAGCAGGAGACAGAGTGAAGCTTTCTTT. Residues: CASRRQSEAFF.

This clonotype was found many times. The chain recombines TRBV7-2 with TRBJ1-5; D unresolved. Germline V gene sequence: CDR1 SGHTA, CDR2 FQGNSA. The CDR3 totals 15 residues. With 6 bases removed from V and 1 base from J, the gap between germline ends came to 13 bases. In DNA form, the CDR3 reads TGTGCCAGCAGTATGGACGGCCGGAGCAATCAGCCCCAGCATTTT. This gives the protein CASSMDGRSNQPQHF.

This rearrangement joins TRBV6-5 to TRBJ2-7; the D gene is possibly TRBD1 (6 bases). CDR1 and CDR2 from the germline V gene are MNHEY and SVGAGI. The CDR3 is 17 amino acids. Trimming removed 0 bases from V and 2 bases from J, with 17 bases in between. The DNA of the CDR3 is TGTGCCAGCAGTTACTCGGGGGTTGGGCAGGGGACCTACGAGCAGTACTTC. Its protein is CASSYSGVGQGTYEQYF.

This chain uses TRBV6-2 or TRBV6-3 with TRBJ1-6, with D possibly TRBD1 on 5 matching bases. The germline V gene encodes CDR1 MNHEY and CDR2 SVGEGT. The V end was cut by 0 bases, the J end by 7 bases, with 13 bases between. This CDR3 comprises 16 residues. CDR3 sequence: CASSYSQGRPNSPLHF. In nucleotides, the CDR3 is TGTGCCAGCAGTTACTCCCAGGGCAGACCCAATTCACCCCTCCACTTT.